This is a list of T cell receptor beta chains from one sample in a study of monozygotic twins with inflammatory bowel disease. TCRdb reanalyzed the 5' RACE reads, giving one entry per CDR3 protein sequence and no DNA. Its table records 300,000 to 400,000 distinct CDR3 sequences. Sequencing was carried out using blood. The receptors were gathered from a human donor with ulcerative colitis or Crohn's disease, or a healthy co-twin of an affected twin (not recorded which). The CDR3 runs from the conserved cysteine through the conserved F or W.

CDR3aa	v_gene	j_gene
CASSSILAGLQGEQFF	TRBV5-1	TRBJ2-1
CAISPTSGSSEQFF	TRBV10-3	TRBJ2-1
CASSIINGQNYEQYF	TRBV19	TRBJ2-7
CASRSGTGLTGELFF	TRBV5-1	TRBJ2-2
CATSGPTSGTLSKQFF	TRBV15	TRBJ2-1
CASARGGENIQYF	TRBV6-5	TRBJ2-4
CASSLGQGPAFF	TRBV5-4	TRBJ1-1
CASSQERRDSYGYTF	TRBV4-1	TRBJ1-2
CASSLSGGSSTQYF	TRBV5-1	TRBJ2-3
CASSWVERGVTDTQYF	TRBV7-8	TRBJ2-3
CSARVSWGADTQYF	TRBV20-1	TRBJ2-3
CASSWTAWGGGEQFF	TRBV28	TRBJ2-1
CASSSSMNTQYF	TRBV28	TRBJ2-3
CASSLFASTHGYTF	TRBV7-9	TRBJ1-2
CSAATSGRWNEQFF	TRBV20-1	TRBJ2-1
CSAGPPGGSYGYTF	TRBV20-1	TRBJ1-2
CASSLSAGRGRRSATEAFF	TRBV11-1	TRBJ1-1
CSASLRDYTDTQYF	TRBV20-1	TRBJ2-3
CASSLGLAEITGELFF	TRBV11-2	TRBJ2-2
CASSTPGQGKGEQYF	TRBV19	TRBJ2-7
CASTQLSGINEQFF	TRBV7-2	TRBJ2-1
CSARMPSGRSYEQYF	TRBV20-1	TRBJ2-7
CAISESGDLGGIQPQHF	TRBV10-3	TRBJ1-5
CSVEQGGGEQYF	TRBV29-1	TRBJ2-7
CAISPRLDGYTF	TRBV10-3	TRBJ1-2
CASRPDGTGNYNEQFF	TRBV12-3/TRBV12-4	TRBJ2-1
CASSERGWETQYF	TRBV2	TRBJ2-5
CASSPGVAVQETQYF	TRBV7-9	TRBJ2-5
CATSRVGAGGAQYF	TRBV15	TRBJ2-5
CASSFFPRFSMNTEAFF	TRBV12-3/TRBV12-4	TRBJ1-1
CSASGRTSSYEQYF	TRBV20-1	TRBJ2-7
CASSSLFGDRDSPLHF	TRBV6-5	TRBJ1-6
CASSDVYSPLHF	TRBV6-1	TRBJ1-6
CASSLKTGTSGNTIYF	TRBV3-1	TRBJ1-3
CASSSAPGTKTQYF	TRBV7-2	TRBJ2-5
CASSSSGGTQYEQYF	TRBV7-6	TRBJ2-7
CSASDGAKGTDTQYF	TRBV20-1	TRBJ2-3
CASSSLRGRGGYTF	TRBV12-3/TRBV12-4	TRBJ1-2
CASSPGSDTQYF	TRBV18	TRBJ2-3
CASSLQPGLNYEQYF	TRBV7-7	TRBJ2-7
CASSQEGGDYEQYF	TRBV4-1	TRBJ2-7
CASSLGQRANTGELFF	TRBV5-1	TRBJ2-2
CASSYWKGRNTGELFF	TRBV6-5	TRBJ2-2
CASSLLGTPKTYEQYF	TRBV7-8	TRBJ2-7
CATSRDRPGLEETQYF	TRBV15	TRBJ2-5
CATSDPPGDRRGEQFF	TRBV24-1	TRBJ2-1
CSAKYYRVSQETQYF	TRBV20-1	TRBJ2-5
CASSLASKGHWAFF	TRBV7-2	TRBJ1-1
CASRKTGLGQPQHF	TRBV6-1	TRBJ1-5
CASNSGREREETQYF	TRBV5-6	TRBJ2-5
CASSRGQGPNTGELFF	TRBV28	TRBJ2-2
CASSLLAGPSVDEQFF	TRBV6-5	TRBJ2-1
CASSQGLRVYEQYF	TRBV14	TRBJ2-7
CASSVASGPYNEQFF	TRBV13	TRBJ2-1
CASSEGTGGIYGYTF	TRBV6-1	TRBJ1-2
CSAGLAGGNSYEQYF	TRBV20-1	TRBJ2-7
CASSLLVSVLTF	TRBV12-3/TRBV12-4	TRBJ2-6
CSATSRTANEKLFF	TRBV20-1	TRBJ1-4
CASSLDPSDYSYNEQFF	TRBV5-6	TRBJ2-1
CASRSNLQPQHF	TRBV28	TRBJ1-5